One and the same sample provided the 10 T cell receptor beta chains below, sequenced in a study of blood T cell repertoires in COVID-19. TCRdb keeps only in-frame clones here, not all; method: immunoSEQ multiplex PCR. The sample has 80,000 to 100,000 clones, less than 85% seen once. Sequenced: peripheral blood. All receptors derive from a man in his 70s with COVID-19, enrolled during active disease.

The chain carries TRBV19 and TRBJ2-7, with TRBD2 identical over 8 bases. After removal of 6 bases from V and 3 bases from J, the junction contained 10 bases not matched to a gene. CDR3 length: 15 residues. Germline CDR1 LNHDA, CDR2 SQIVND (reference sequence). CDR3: CASRAFGGEFYEQYF. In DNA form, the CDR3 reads TGTGCCAGTAGAGCCTTCGGGGGGGAGTTCTACGAGCAGTACTTC.

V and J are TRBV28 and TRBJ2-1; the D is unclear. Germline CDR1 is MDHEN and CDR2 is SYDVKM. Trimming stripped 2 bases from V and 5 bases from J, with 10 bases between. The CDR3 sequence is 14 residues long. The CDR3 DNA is TGTGCCAGCAGTTTAAAACTCCTGGACAATGAGCAGTTCTTC. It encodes CASSLKLLDNEQFF.

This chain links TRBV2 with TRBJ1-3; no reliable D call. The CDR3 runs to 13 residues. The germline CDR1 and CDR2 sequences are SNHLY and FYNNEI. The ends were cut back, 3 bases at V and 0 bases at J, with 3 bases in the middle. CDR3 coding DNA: TGTGCCAGCAGTGATATCTCTGGAAACACCATATATTTT. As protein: CASSDISGNTIYF.

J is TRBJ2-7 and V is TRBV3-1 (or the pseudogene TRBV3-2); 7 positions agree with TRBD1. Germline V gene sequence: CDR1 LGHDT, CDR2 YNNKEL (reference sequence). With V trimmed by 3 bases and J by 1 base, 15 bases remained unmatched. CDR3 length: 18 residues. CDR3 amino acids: CASSHWFRVPGGSYEQYF. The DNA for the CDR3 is TGTGCCAGCAGCCATTGGTTTAGAGTTCCAGGGGGTTCCTACGAGCAGTACTTC.

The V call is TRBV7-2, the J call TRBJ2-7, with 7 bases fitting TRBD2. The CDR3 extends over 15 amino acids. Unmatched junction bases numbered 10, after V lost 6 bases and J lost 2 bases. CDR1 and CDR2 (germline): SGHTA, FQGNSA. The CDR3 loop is CASRYRLAGAYEQYF. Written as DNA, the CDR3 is TGTGCCAGCAGGTATAGACTAGCAGGAGCCTACGAGCAGTACTTC.

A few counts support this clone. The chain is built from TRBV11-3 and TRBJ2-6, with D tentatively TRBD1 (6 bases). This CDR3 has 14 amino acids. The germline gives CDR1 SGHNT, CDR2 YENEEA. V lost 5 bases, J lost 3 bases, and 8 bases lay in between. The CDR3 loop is CASSPRGGANVLTF. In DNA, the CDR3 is TGTGCCAGCAGCCCCAGGGGTGGGGCCAACGTCCTGACTTTC.

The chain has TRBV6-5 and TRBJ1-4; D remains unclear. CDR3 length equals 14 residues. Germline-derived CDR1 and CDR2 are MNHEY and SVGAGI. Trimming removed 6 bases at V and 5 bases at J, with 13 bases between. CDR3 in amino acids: CASSNRFKNEKLFF. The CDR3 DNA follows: TGTGCCAGCAGCAACAGATTCAAGAATGAAAAACTGTTTTTT.

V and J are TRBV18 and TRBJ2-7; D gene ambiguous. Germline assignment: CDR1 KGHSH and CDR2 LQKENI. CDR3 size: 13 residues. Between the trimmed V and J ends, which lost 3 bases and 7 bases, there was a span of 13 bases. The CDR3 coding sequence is TGTGCCAGCTCACCTTCACCAGGCCTTGAGCAGTACTTC. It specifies CASSPSPGLEQYF.

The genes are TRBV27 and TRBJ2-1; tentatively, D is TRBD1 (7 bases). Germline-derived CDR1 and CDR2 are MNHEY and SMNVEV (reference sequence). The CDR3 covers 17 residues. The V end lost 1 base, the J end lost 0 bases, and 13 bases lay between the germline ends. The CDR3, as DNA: TGTGCCAGCAGTTTATTAGCTCAGGGGGGCTCCTACAATGAGCAGTTCTTC. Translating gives CASSLLAQGGSYNEQFF.

DNA of the CDR3: TGTGCCAGCAGTTTACTCCCCCCGCGGACAGTCCCTGGAGCTGGAAACACCATATATTTT. As protein: CASSLLPPRTVPGAGNTIYF. V gene TRBV27 combines with J gene TRBJ1-3; D is possibly TRBD1 (6 bases). In germline, CDR1 is MNHEY, CDR2 SMNVEV (reference sequence). This CDR3 region has 20 residues. Trimming cost V 2 bases and J 2 bases, with 25 bases left between them.